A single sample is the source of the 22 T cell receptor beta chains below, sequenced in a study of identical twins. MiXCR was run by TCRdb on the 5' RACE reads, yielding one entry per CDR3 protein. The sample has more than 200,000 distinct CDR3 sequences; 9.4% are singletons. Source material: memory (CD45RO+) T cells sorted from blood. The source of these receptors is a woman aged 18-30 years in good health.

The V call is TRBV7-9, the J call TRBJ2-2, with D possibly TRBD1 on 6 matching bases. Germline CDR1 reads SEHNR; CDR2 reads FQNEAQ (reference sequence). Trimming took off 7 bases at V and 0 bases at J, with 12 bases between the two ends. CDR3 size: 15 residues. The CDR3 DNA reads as TGTGCCAGCACCCGGACAGCCACGAACACCGGGGAGCTGTTTTTT. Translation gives CASTRTATNTGELFF.

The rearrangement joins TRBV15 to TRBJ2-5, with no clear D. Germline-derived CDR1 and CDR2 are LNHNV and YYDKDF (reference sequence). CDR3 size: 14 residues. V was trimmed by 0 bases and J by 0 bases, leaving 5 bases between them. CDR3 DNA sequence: TGTGCCACCAGCAGAGATCTAGACCAAGAGACCCAGTACTTC. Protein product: CATSRDLDQETQYF. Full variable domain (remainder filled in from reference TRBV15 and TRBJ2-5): DAMVIQNPRYQVTQFGKPVTLSCSQTLNHNVMYWYQQKSSQAPKLLFHYYDKDFNNEADTPDNFQSRRPNTSFCFLDIRSPGLGDTAMYLCATSRDLDQETQYFGPGTRLLVL.

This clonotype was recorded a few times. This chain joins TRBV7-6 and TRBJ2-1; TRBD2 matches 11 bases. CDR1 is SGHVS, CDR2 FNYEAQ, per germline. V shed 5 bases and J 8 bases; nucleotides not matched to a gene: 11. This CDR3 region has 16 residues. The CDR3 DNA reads TGTGCCAGCAGCGAACGCCTAGCGGGAGGCTCGCATGAGCAGTTCTTC. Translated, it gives CASSERLAGGSHEQFF.

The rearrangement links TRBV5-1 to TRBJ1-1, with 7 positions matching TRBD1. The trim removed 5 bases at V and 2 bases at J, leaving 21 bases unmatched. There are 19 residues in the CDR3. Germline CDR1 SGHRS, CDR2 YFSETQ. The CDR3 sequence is CASSNTGQQYRSFNTEAFF. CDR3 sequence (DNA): TGCGCCAGCAGTAATACGGGACAGCAGTACCGAAGTTTTAACACTGAAGCTTTCTTT.

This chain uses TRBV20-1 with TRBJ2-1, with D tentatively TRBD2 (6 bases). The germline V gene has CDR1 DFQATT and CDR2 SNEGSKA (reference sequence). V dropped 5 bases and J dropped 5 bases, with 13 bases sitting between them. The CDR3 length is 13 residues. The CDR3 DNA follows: TGCAGTGCTGCCGGGACTCTGGACAATGAGCAGTTCTTC. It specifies CSAAGTLDNEQFF.

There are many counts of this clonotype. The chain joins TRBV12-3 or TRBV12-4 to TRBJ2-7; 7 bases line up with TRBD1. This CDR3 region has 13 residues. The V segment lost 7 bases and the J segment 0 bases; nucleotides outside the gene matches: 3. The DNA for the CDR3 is TGTGCCAGCATCCGGACAGGCTCCTACGAGCAGTACTTC. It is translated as CASIRTGSYEQYF.

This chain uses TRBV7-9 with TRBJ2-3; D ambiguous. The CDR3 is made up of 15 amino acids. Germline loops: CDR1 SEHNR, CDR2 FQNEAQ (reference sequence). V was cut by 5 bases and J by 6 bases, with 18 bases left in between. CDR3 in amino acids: CASSPLSTVMDTQYF. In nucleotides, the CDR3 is TGTGCCAGCAGCCCTCTTAGTACAGTTATGGATACGCAGTATTTT. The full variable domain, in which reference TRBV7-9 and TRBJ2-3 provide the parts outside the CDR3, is DTGVSQNPRHKITKRGQNVTFRCDPISEHNRLYWYRQTLGQGPEFLTYFQNEAQLEKSRLLSDRFSAERPKGSFSTLEIQRTEQGDSAMYLCASSPLSTVMDTQYFGPGTRLTVL.

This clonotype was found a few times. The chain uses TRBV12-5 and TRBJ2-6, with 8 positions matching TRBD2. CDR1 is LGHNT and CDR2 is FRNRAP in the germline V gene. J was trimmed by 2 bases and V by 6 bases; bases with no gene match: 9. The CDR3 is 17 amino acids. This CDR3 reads CASGVTSGDTGANVLTF. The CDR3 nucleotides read TGTGCTAGTGGCGTAACTAGCGGAGATACTGGGGCCAACGTCCTGACTTTC.

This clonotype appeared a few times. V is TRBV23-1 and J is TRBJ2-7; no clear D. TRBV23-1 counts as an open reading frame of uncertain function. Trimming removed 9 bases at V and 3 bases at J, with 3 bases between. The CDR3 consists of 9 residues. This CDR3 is CASSYEQYF. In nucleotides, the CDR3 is TGCGCCAGTAGCTACGAGCAGTACTTC.

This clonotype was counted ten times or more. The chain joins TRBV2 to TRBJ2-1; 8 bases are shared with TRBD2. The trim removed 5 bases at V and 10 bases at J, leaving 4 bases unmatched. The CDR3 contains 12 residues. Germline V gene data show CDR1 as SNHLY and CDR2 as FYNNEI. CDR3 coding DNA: TGTGCCAGCAGTTACAGCGGGGGCGAGCAGTTCTTC. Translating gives CASSYSGGEQFF.

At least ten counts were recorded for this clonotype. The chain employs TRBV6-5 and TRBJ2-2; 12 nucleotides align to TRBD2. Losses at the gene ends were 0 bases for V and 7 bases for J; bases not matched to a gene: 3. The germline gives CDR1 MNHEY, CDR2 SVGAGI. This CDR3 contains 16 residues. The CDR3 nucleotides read TGTGCCAGCAGTTACTCCCTAGCGGGGGGGCTCGGGGAGCTGTTTTTT. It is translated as CASSYSLAGGLGELFF.

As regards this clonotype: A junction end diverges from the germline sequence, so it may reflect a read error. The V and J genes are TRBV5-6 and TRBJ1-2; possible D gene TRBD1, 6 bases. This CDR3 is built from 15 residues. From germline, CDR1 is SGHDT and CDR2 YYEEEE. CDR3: CASSFRGGGFYSYTF. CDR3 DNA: TGTGCCAGCAGCTTCCGGGGTGGGGGCTTCTATAGCTACACCTTC.

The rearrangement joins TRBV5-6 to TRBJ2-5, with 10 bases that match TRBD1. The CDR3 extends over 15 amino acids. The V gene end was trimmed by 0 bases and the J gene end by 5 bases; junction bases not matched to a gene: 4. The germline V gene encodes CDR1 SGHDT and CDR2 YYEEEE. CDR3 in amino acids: CASSLVGQGGETQYF. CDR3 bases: TGTGCCAGCAGCTTGGTTGGACAGGGGGGCGAGACCCAGTACTTC. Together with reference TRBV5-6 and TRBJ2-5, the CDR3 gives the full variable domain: DAGVTQSPTHLIKTRGQQVTLRCSPKSGHDTVSWYQQALGQGPQFIFQYYEEEERQRGNFPDRFSGHQFPNYSSELNVNALLLGDSALYLCASSLVGQGGETQYFGPGTRLLVL.

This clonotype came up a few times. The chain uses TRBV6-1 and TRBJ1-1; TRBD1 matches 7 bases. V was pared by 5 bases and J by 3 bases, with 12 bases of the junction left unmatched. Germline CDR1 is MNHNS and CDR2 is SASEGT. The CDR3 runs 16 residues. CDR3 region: CASSPRRDSQDTEAFF. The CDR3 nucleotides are TGTGCCAGCAGTCCCCGAAGGGACAGCCAAGACACTGAAGCTTTCTTT.

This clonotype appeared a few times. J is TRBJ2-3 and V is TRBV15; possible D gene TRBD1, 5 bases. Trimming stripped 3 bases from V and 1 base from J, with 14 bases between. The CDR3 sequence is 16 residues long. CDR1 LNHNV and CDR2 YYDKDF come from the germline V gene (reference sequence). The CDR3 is CATSRDTYWGTDTQYF. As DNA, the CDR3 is TGTGCCACCAGCAGGGACACCTACTGGGGCACAGATACGCAGTATTTT.

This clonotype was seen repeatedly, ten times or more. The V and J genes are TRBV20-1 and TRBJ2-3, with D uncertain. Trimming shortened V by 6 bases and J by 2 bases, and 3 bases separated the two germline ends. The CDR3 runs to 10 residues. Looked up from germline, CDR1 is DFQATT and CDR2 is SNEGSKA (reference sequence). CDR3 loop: CSAATDTQYF. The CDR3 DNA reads TGCAGTGCCGCCACAGATACGCAGTATTTT.

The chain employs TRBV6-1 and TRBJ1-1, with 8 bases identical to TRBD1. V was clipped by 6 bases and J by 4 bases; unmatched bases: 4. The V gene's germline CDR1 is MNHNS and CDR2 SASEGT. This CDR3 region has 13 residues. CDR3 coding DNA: TGTGCCAGCAGCCCACAGGGGGTCACTGAAGCTTTCTTT. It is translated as CASSPQGVTEAFF.

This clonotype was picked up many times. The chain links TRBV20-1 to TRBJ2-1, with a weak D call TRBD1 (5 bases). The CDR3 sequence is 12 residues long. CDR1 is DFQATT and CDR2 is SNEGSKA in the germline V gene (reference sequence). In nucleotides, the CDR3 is TGCAGCCGGAAGGGCAGGGTCAATGAGCAGTTCTTC. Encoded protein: CSRKGRVNEQFF.

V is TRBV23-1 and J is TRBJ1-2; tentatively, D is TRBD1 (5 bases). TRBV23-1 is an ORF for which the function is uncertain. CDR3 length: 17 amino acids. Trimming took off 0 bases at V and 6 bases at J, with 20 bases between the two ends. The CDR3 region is CASSQSKGRGPLNGYTF. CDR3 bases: TGCGCCAGCAGTCAATCGAAGGGACGAGGGCCCCTGAATGGCTACACCTTC.

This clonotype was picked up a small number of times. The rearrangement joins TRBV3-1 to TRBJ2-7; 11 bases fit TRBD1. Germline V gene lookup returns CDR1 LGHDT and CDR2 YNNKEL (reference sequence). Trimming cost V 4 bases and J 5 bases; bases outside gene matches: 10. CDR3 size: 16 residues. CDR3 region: CASSPRWGTGGNEQYF. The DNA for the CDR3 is TGTGCCAGCAGCCCGAGATGGGGGACAGGGGGGAACGAGCAGTACTTC.

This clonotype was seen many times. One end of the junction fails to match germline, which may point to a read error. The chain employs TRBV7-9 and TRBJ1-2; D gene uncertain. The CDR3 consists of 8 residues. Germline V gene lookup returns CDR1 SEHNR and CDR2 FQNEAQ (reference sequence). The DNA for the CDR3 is TGTGCCAGCAGCTTCCTTGCCTTC. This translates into CASSFLAF.

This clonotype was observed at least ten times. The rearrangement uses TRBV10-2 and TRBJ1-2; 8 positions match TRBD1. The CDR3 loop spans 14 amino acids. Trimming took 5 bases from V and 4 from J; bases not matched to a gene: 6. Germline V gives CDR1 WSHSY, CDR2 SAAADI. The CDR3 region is CASSSGGSGYGYTF. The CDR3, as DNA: TGCGCCAGCAGTTCAGGGGGCTCGGGCTATGGCTACACCTTC.